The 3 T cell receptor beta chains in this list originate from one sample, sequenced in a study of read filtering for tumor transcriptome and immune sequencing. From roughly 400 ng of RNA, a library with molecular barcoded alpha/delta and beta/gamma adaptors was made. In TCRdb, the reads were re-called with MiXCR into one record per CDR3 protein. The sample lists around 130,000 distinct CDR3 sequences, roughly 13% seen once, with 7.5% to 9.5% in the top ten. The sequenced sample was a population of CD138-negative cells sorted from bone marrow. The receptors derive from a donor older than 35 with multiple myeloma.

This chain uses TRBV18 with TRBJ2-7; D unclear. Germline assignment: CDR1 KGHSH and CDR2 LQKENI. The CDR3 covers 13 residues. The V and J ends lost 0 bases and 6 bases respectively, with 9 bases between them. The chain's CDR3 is CASSPPETIEQYF. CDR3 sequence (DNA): TGTGCCAGCTCACCACCGGAGACAATCGAGCAGTACTTC.

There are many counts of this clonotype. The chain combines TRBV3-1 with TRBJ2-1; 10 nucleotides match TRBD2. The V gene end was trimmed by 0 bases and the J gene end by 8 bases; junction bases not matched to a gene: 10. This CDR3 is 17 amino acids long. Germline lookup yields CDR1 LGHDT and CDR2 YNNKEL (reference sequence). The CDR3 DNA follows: TGTGCCAGCAGCCAAGATCAGGGTAGCGGGAGGAAATATGAGCAGTTCTTC. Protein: CASSQDQGSGRKYEQFF.

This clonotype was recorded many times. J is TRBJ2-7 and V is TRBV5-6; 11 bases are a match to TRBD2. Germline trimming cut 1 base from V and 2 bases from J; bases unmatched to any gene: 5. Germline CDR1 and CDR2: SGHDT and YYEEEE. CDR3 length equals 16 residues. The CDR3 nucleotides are TGTGCCAGCAGCTTGTTGGGGACTAGCGGAGCCTACGAGCAGTACTTC. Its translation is CASSLLGTSGAYEQYF.